The 8 T cell receptor beta chains given below trace back to one sample, sequenced in a study of T cell responses to AZD1222 COVID-19 vaccine. TCRdb's table, derived via immunoSEQ multiplex PCR, lists solely in-frame clones and lacks some. Among roughly 80,000 clones listed, about nine tenths were seen once. The sample here was peripheral blood, taken 28 days after the second AZD1222 dose. The receptor set was obtained from an adult who received the AZD1222 COVID-19 vaccine.

The rearrangement uses TRBV7-9 and TRBJ2-1, with 10 bases fitting TRBD2. The J segment lost 8 bases and the V segment lost 5 bases, leaving 15 bases of the junction unmatched. The V gene's germline CDR1 is SEHNR and CDR2 FQNEAQ (reference sequence). This CDR3 region has 17 residues. Written as DNA, the CDR3 is TGTGCCAGCAGCCTAATTACGAGCGGGAGGGCAGGGGATGAGCAGTTCTTC. This sequence encodes CASSLITSGRAGDEQFF. Combining the CDR3 with reference TRBV7-9 and TRBJ2-1 gives the whole variable domain DTGVSQNPRHKITKRGQNVTFRCDPISEHNRLYWYRQTLGQGPEFLTYFQNEAQLEKSRLLSDRFSAERPKGSFSTLEIQRTEQGDSAMYLCASSLITSGRAGDEQFFGPGTRLTVL.

The V and J genes are TRBV7-9 and TRBJ1-2; D is uncertain. Trimming cost V 4 bases and J 4 bases, with 16 bases left between them. Germline assignment: CDR1 SEHNR and CDR2 FQNEAQ (reference sequence). The CDR3 is 15 residues long. In DNA form, the CDR3 reads TGTGCCAGCAGCTCCTTTAGCGACCCGATCTATGGCTACACCTTC. As protein: CASSSFSDPIYGYTF.

The chain couples TRBV6-5 to TRBJ1-2, with TRBD1 as a possible D gene (6 bases). V lost 2 bases to trimming and J lost 4 bases, with 14 bases between them. The germline gives CDR1 MNHEY, CDR2 SVGAGI. CDR3 length: 15 residues. CDR3 sequence: CASSYGQGSSYGYTF. CDR3 nucleotides: TGTGCCAGCAGTTACGGGCAGGGGAGTAGCTATGGCTACACCTTC.

The CDR3 protein is CASSRTGGLNQPQHF. In DNA, the CDR3 is TGTGCCAGCAGCCGTACAGGGGGGCTTAATCAGCCCCAGCATTTT. The chain employs TRBV7-8 and TRBJ1-5, with 8 bases lining up with TRBD1. CDR1 and CDR2 (germline): SGHVS, FQNEAQ. With 5 bases clipped from V and 4 bases from J, the junction kept 7 bases outside the gene matches. CDR3 length equals 15 residues.

The chain couples TRBV6-5 to TRBJ1-2; D is possibly TRBD1 (6 bases). The CDR3 totals 15 residues. Germline CDR1 and CDR2: MNHEY and SVGAGI. The V and J ends lost 6 bases and 4 bases respectively, with 18 bases between them. CDR3 amino acids: CASRDRQDPAYGYTF. CDR3 nucleotide sequence: TGTGCCAGCAGAGACCGACAGGATCCTGCCTATGGCTACACCTTC.

This sequence joins TRBV30 and TRBJ2-1; 11 bases are shared with TRBD2. Per germline, CDR1 GTSNPN and CDR2 SVGIG (reference sequence). This CDR3 spans 14 amino acids. J was trimmed by 8 bases and V by 6 bases; bases with no gene match: 9. This CDR3 reads CACKLAGGGDEQFF. The DNA for the CDR3 is TGTGCCTGTAAGTTAGCGGGAGGGGGAGATGAGCAGTTCTTC. The complete variable domain, with remaining parts taken from reference TRBV30 and TRBJ2-1, reads SQTIHQWPATLVQPVGSPLSLECTVEGTSNPNLYWYRQAAGRGLQLLFYSVGIGQISSEVPQNLSASRPQDRQFILSSKKLLLSDSGFYLCACKLAGGGDEQFFGPGTRLTVL.

The J gene is TRBJ2-7, the V gene TRBV5-5; D is possibly TRBD1 (6 bases). Germline V gene data show CDR1 as SGHKS and CDR2 as YYEKEE (reference sequence). This CDR3 spans 14 amino acids. V lost 3 bases, J lost 2 bases, and 12 bases lay in between. DNA for the CDR3: TGTGCCAGCAGCTCTCGGACAGTACCCTACGAGCAGTACTTC. Protein: CASSSRTVPYEQYF.

This chain connects TRBV6-1 to TRBJ1-1, with D unresolved. The V gene's germline CDR1 is MNHNS and CDR2 SASEGT. V was pared by 3 bases and J by 1 base, with 9 bases between. CDR3 length equals 14 residues. CDR3 sequence reads: CASSEIGSNTEAFF. CDR3 DNA: TGTGCCAGCAGTGAGATCGGATCGAACACTGAAGCTTTCTTT.